These T cell receptor beta chains were read from a single sample in a study of blood T cell repertoires in COVID-19. Produced via immunoSEQ multiplex PCR; TCRdb's table is partial and in-frame only. The sample lists 160,000 or so clones, around 85% seen once, with under 5% in the top ten. Sequencing was performed on peripheral blood. The source of these receptors is a woman in her seventies with acute or convalescent COVID-19. CDR3s include the opening cysteine and the closing phenylalanine or tryptophan. The D gene is left open where the match is weak. For some rows the clone size is stated as once, few or many, or as a class when expanded; others skip it.

>.|TRBV29-1|TRBD1|TRBJ2-7
TGCAGCGTTGAGAAGGGACAGGGGTCCTACGAGCAGTACTTC
CSVEKGQGSYEQYF
>.|TRBV6-6|TRBD1|TRBJ2-7
TGTGCCAGCACATCGGGACAGGGGACTACCTCCTACGAGCAGTACTTC
CASTSGQGTTSYEQYF
>.|TRBV6-6|.|TRBJ1-5
TGTGCCAGCAGTCGACCGCCCGACCGGGGCAATCAGCCCCAGCATTTT
CASSRPPDRGNQPQHF
>.|TRBV6-6|TRBD1|TRBJ2-3
TGTGCCAGCAGCCCGGGACAGACCAGCACAGATACGCAGTATTTT
CASSPGQTSTDTQYF
>.|TRBV7-9|TRBD1|TRBJ1-3
TGTGCCAGCAGCCCCCCTCCTCGGACAGGCGGAAACACCATATATTTT
CASSPPPRTGGNTIYF
>.|TRBV7-7|TRBD1|TRBJ2-1
TGTGCCAGCAGCTCGACGCCGGGACAGGAAACTGAGCAGTTCTTC
CASSSTPGQETEQFF
>.|TRBV30|.|TRBJ2-1
TGTGCCTGGAGTGAAGGACTTAACAATGAGCAGTTCTTC
CAWSEGLNNEQFF
>.|TRBV25-1|.|TRBJ1-1
TGTGCCAGCAGTGAATGGGGGGGGATTGACACTGAAGCTTTCTTT
CASSEWGGIDTEAFF
>few|TRBV7-9|.|TRBJ1-1
TGTGCCAGCAGCTTATCTCTGGGCAGTGAAGCTTTCTTT
CASSLSLGSEAFF
>few|TRBV27|.|TRBJ1-3
TGTGCCAGCGCGTTGGGGGGACTCTCTGGAAACACCATATATTTT
CASALGGLSGNTIYF
>.|TRBV2|.|TRBJ2-3
TGTGCCAGCAGGAGGGGGTCCGGTGTAAATACGCAGTATTTT
CASRRGSGVNTQYF
>.|TRBV6-5|.|TRBJ1-2
TGTGCCAGCAGTTACACCACTCTAGGAGGCTACACCTTC
CASSYTTLGGYTF
>.|TRBV30|.|TRBJ1-3
TGTGCCTGGAATGGGCTCTCTGGAAACACCATATATTTT
CAWNGLSGNTIYF
>.|TRBV7-8|TRBD1|TRBJ2-5
TGTGCCAGCAGCTTAGGGACAGGGGGATTGGGTGAGACCCAGTACTTC
CASSLGTGGLGETQYF
>.|TRBV6-2/TRBV6-3|.|TRBJ2-3
TGTGCCAGCAGTGCCTCCGGAGGGACAGGCACAGATACGCAGTATTTT
CASSASGGTGTDTQYF
>once|TRBV11-2|.|TRBJ2-5
TGTGCCAGCAGCCTCGAAGAGACCCAGTACTTC
CASSLEETQYF